These T cell receptor beta chains were read from a single sample in a study of blood T cell repertoires in COVID-19. Produced via immunoSEQ multiplex PCR; TCRdb's table is partial and in-frame only. The table shows 95,000 to 150,000 clones, with 70% to 90% occurring only once. Material: peripheral blood. Receptors originate from a woman in her fifties or sixties with acute or convalescent COVID-19. The CDR3 runs from the conserved cysteine through the conserved F or W. D genes are given only for firm matches. Clone size is stated in some rows and not others, as once, few, many or a class when expanded.

V,J,size,D,CDR3
TRBV14,TRBJ2-7,NA,NA,CASSQVWSGEQYF
TRBV28,TRBJ2-1,NA,TRBD2,CASSSSSRGGRDEQFF
TRBV30,TRBJ1-1,NA,NA,CAWIQGIEAFF
TRBV2,TRBJ1-1,NA,NA,CASRDSTQSTPEAFF
TRBV29-1,TRBJ1-2,few,TRBD1,CSVGDSPNYGYTF
TRBV5-1,TRBJ2-2,NA,NA,CASSFTGETGELFF
TRBV28,TRBJ2-2,NA,TRBD2,CASSPALAGAGELFF
TRBV18,TRBJ1-1,NA,NA,CASSPQKGRVATEAFF
TRBV5-1,TRBJ1-2,NA,NA,CASSAQTGGSYGYTF
TRBV29-1,TRBJ2-5,NA,NA,CSTGRGETQYF
TRBV3-1/TRBV3-2,TRBJ2-5,many,NA,CASSQDWQETQYF
TRBV12-2,TRBJ2-1,once,NA,CASRLAGQKNNEQFF
TRBV6-1,TRBJ1-1,NA,NA,CASSETGNTEAFF
TRBV11-3,TRBJ2-1,once,TRBD2,CASSFGGGADEQFF
TRBV9,TRBJ1-3,NA,TRBD1,CASSVEDRVWSGNTIYF
TRBV7-3,TRBJ2-1,NA,NA,CASSLAGLSYNEQFF
TRBV20-1,TRBJ1-5,NA,TRBD1,CSASSGGGNQPQHF
TRBV6-6,TRBJ1-4,NA,NA,CASSTTTRNNEKLFF
TRBV6-5,TRBJ2-3,NA,NA,CASTSGGAGTDTQYF
TRBV2,TRBJ2-3,NA,NA,CASNPPPDTQYF
TRBV6-5,TRBJ2-1,NA,TRBD1,CASSKQGSEQFF
TRBV2,TRBJ1-1,NA,NA,CASTLSGAGATEAFF
TRBV10-2,TRBJ2-1,NA,TRBD2,CASSEYLREGHVEQFF
TRBV19,TRBJ1-4,NA,TRBD1,CASSAGLGQGFLAYEKLFF